Shown below are 26 T cell receptor beta chains from a single sample sequenced in a study of T-cell memory formation after mild COVID-19. TCRdb analysed the 5' RACE reads with MiXCR anew, one entry per CDR3 protein. The table records under 450,000 distinct CDR3 sequences, 20% to 30% of them present only once. Sequenced material: PBMCs or a T cell subset sorted from them (not recorded which). Receptor source: an adult woman who had mild COVID-19 (a few samples of this study predate the infection). Cell type and time point are not known.

This clonotype has more than one count but fewer than ten. This chain joins TRBV18 and TRBJ2-6; perhaps TRBD1 as D (5 bases). The CDR3 spans 18 residues. The V end was cut by 3 bases, the J end by 1 base, with 16 bases between. CDR1 and CDR2 from the germline V gene are KGHSH and LQKENI. CDR3 sequence reads: CASSPPGRRGSGANVLTF. CDR3 sequence (DNA): TGTGCCAGCTCACCTCCCGGGCGTAGGGGTTCTGGGGCCAACGTCCTGACTTTC.

This clonotype appeared a few times. This chain joins TRBV18 and TRBJ2-7; no clear D gene. V lost 0 bases and J 2 bases, leaving 8 bases between the germline ends. Germline CDR1 reads KGHSH; CDR2 reads LQKENI. This CDR3 region has 14 residues. The CDR3 loop reads CASSPPGMAYEQYF. CDR3 DNA sequence: TGTGCCAGCTCACCACCGGGGATGGCCTACGAGCAGTACTTC.

In this sample, this clonotype turned up a few times. This chain links TRBV20-1 with TRBJ2-3, with D possibly TRBD1 on 6 matching bases. Germline CDR1 is DFQATT and CDR2 is SNEGSKA (reference sequence). This CDR3 is built from 11 residues. The ends were cut back, 6 bases at V and 4 bases at J, with 8 bases in the middle. CDR3 nucleotides: TGCAGTGCCGAGGGGGCAGATACGCAGTATTTT. This sequence encodes CSAEGADTQYF.

This clonotype was seen a few times. V is TRBV7-9 and J is TRBJ1-3; maybe TRBD1 (6 bases). This CDR3 is built from 16 residues. Germline CDR1 and CDR2: SEHNR and FQNEAQ (reference sequence). V was pared by 5 bases and J by 2 bases, with 16 bases between. The CDR3 DNA reads as TGTGCCAGCAGCATCAAGGGGGATTCGACTGGAAACACCATATATTTT. It is translated as CASSIKGDSTGNTIYF.

Only a few counts were recorded for this clonotype. The V and J genes are TRBV7-9 and TRBJ2-2; a weak D match, TRBD1 (6 bases). Germline CDR1 SEHNR, CDR2 FQNEAQ (reference sequence). Between the trimmed V and J ends, which lost 4 bases and 5 bases, there was a span of 20 bases. The CDR3 sequence is 17 residues long. The CDR3 bases are TGTGCCAGCAGCTCCGTTGACAGGCCCGCCCCAACCGGGGAGCTGTTTTTT. Encoded protein: CASSSVDRPAPTGELFF.

This clonotype was seen only a few times. J is TRBJ1-6 and V is TRBV7-8; D remains unclear. The length of the CDR3 is 18 residues. V was pared by 3 bases and J by 0 bases, with 15 bases between. Germline CDR1 reads SGHVS; CDR2 reads FQNEAQ. Written as DNA, the CDR3 is TGTGCCAGCAGCTTTCGTTCCGGCTCAAGCTCCTATAATTCACCCCTCCACTTT. This gives the protein CASSFRSGSSSYNSPLHF.

This sequence joins TRBV11-2 and TRBJ1-2; no firm D call. CDR3 length: 14 residues. V shed 2 bases and J shed 5 bases, with 12 bases lying between them. Germline V gene lookup returns CDR1 SGHAT and CDR2 FQNNGV. This CDR3 is CASSLNGNRYGYTF. CDR3 bases: TGTGCCAGCAGCTTAAATGGGAATAGGTATGGCTACACCTTC.

The chain combines TRBV7-6 with TRBJ2-7, with D perhaps TRBD1 or TRBD2 (5 bases each). V lost 5 bases, J lost 2 bases, and 10 bases lay in between. The CDR3 totals 13 residues. Germline V gene lookup returns CDR1 SGHVS and CDR2 FNYEAQ. CDR3 bases: TGTGCCAGCAGCCCCTTGGGACCCTACGAGCAGTACTTC. It translates to CASSPLGPYEQYF.

This clonotype was seen only a few times. The chain combines TRBV5-6 with TRBJ2-7; D is possibly TRBD2 (6 bases). V lost 7 bases, J lost 0 bases, and 11 bases lay in between. The CDR3 covers 13 residues. Per the germline V gene, CDR1 is SGHDT and CDR2 is YYEEEE. The CDR3 DNA follows: TGTGCCAGCCAATCCGGGGGCTCCTACGAGCAGTACTTC. It translates to CASQSGGSYEQYF.

This clonotype was seen a handful of times. The CDR3 protein is CATSDKPGQGTYEQYF. The CDR3 nucleotides read TGTGCCACCAGTGACAAACCGGGACAGGGGACCTACGAGCAGTACTTC. V and J are TRBV24-1 and TRBJ2-7; TRBD1 matches at 10 bases. The germline V gene encodes CDR1 KGHDR and CDR2 SFDVKD. V trimming: 4 bases; J trimming: 2 bases; junction bases outside the gene matches: 7. The CDR3 is 16 residues long.

The chain combines TRBV19 with TRBJ1-2; 7 nucleotides agree with TRBD1. Germline V lookup: CDR1 LNHDA, CDR2 SQIVND (reference sequence). V lost 10 bases, J lost 4 bases, and 12 bases stayed unmatched. The CDR3 sequence is 14 residues long. CDR3 protein: CATREAGDSYGYTF. The CDR3 coding sequence is TGTGCCACTAGAGAGGCCGGGGACAGCTATGGCTACACCTTC. The full variable domain, completed using reference TRBV19 and TRBJ1-2, is DGGITQSPKYLFRKEGQNVTLSCEQNLNHDAMYWYRQDPGQGLRLIYYSQIVNDFQKGDIAEGYSVSREKKESFPLTVTSAQKNPTAFYLCATREAGDSYGYTFGSGTRLTVV.

This chain connects TRBV7-2 to TRBJ1-6; D is uncertain. This CDR3 spans 16 amino acids. Germline lookup yields CDR1 SGHTA and CDR2 FQGNSA. Trimming took off 5 bases at V and 10 bases at J, with 21 bases between the two ends. The CDR3 bases are TGTGCCAGCAGCCCGAGAAGACAAATGGGTCTCTCACCCCTCCACTTT. As protein: CASSPRRQMGLSPLHF.

The gene calls are TRBV20-1 and TRBJ2-6; tentatively, D is TRBD2 (5 bases). The CDR3 extends over 17 amino acids. V was shortened by 3 bases and J by 0 bases, with 15 bases between the two germline ends. CDR1 and CDR2 (germline): DFQATT, SNEGSKA (reference sequence). CDR3 loop: CSASGGLGSSGANVLTF. The DNA of the CDR3 is TGCAGTGCTAGTGGCGGACTTGGCTCCTCTGGGGCCAACGTCCTGACTTTC.

The chain is built from TRBV20-1 and TRBJ2-7, with 9 positions matching TRBD2. The germline V gene has CDR1 DFQATT and CDR2 SNEGSKA (reference sequence). J was trimmed by 2 bases and V by 3 bases; bases with no gene match: 5. This CDR3 has 14 residues. The CDR3 coding sequence is TGCAGTGCTAGTAGGAGCGGGGGGCCCTACGAGCAGTACTTC. Residues: CSASRSGGPYEQYF.

This clonotype was seen a few times. The chain links TRBV6-5 to TRBJ2-1, with D perhaps TRBD1 or TRBD2 (5 bases each). From germline, CDR1 is MNHEY and CDR2 SVGAGI. There are 16 residues in the CDR3. Trimming pared 0 bases from V and 5 bases from J, leaving 14 bases between. The CDR3 loop is CASSYSILRGDNEQFF. Here the CDR3 DNA reads TGTGCCAGCAGTTACTCGATTTTACGGGGCGACAATGAGCAGTTCTTC.

The genes are TRBV12-3 or TRBV12-4 and TRBJ1-1, with 8 bases matching TRBD1. J was trimmed by 2 bases and V by 7 bases; bases with no gene match: 6. This CDR3 spans 14 amino acids. For the CDR3, the DNA is TGTGCCAGCACAGTCACAGGGGGTAACACTGAAGCTTTCTTT. Its protein is CASTVTGGNTEAFF.

The chain recombines TRBV12-3 or TRBV12-4 with TRBJ2-1; possible D gene TRBD1, 7 bases. CDR3 size: 12 residues. The germline V and J ends were trimmed by 7 bases and 13 bases, with 17 bases remaining between them. This CDR3 reads CASTPGGQKQFF. CDR3 coding DNA: TGTGCCAGCACTCCCGGGGGACAGAAACAGTTCTTC.

This clonotype was counted a few times. The rearrangement uses TRBV15 and TRBJ2-2; 10 nucleotides line up with TRBD2. This CDR3 is 19 amino acids long. In germline, CDR1 is LNHNV, CDR2 YYDKDF (reference sequence). The trim removed 5 bases at V and 4 bases at J, leaving 16 bases unmatched. Here the CDR3 DNA reads TGTGCCACCAGCGCCTCCCGGGGGATAGCGGGGGGAGGCACCGGGGAGCTGTTTTTT. Protein sequence: CATSASRGIAGGGTGELFF.

The V and J genes are TRBV20-1 and TRBJ2-2; 9 bases map to TRBD1. Trimming took 3 bases from V and 5 from J; bases not matched to a gene: 10. CDR3 length: 16 amino acids. Germline CDR1 reads DFQATT; CDR2 reads SNEGSKA (reference sequence). The CDR3 DNA follows: TGCAGTGCTAGGTTCACAGGGGGCACGGGGACCGGGGAGCTGTTTTTT. Translated, it gives CSARFTGGTGTGELFF.

The chain has TRBV2 and TRBJ1-1; D unclear. The V and J ends lost 7 bases and 0 bases respectively, with 6 bases between them. Per the germline V gene, CDR1 is SNHLY and CDR2 is FYNNEI. The CDR3 sequence is 12 residues long. The CDR3 sequence: CASIKVNTEAFF. DNA for the CDR3: TGTGCCAGCATTAAGGTGAACACTGAAGCTTTCTTT.

This clonotype was counted many times. The V and J genes are TRBV20-1 and TRBJ1-3, with a possible D match to TRBD1 (5 bases). Germline V gene data show CDR1 as DFQATT and CDR2 as SNEGSKA (reference sequence). This CDR3 comprises 15 residues. Trimming removed 3 bases from V and 0 bases from J, with 12 bases in between. The CDR3, as DNA: TGCAGTGCTAGGAGGGACTCCTTCTCTGGAAACACCATATATTTT. As protein: CSARRDSFSGNTIYF.

This clonotype was found a few times. This chain connects TRBV11-2 to TRBJ2-3; TRBD2 aligns across 10 bases. The CDR3 length is 15 residues. V was clipped by 0 bases and J by 6 bases; unmatched bases: 3. The germline V gene encodes CDR1 SGHAT and CDR2 FQNNGV. The CDR3 DNA reads as TGTGCCAGCAGCTTAGATATAGCGGGAGGTGATACGCAGTATTTT. As protein: CASSLDIAGGDTQYF.

The chain is built from TRBV24-1 and TRBJ2-1; D possibly corresponds to TRBD2 (5 bases). The V gene lost 3 bases and the J gene lost 3 bases, with 11 bases spanning the gap. CDR1 is KGHDR, CDR2 SFDVKD, per germline. The CDR3 sequence is 15 residues long. The CDR3 loop reads CATSDMSGLYNEQFF. For the CDR3, the DNA is TGTGCCACCAGTGATATGAGCGGCCTCTACAATGAGCAGTTCTTC.

This clonotype has only a few counts. This sequence joins TRBV7-8 and TRBJ2-7; 7 bases are a match to TRBD1. Germline-derived CDR1 and CDR2 are SGHVS and FQNEAQ. V shed 4 bases and J 0 bases; nucleotides not matched to a gene: 3. The CDR3 is made up of 14 amino acids. The CDR3 region has the DNA TGTGCCAGCAGCTGGGGACAGAGCTCCTACGAGCAGTACTTC. It yields the protein CASSWGQSSYEQYF.

The chain joins TRBV5-6 to TRBJ1-1; tentative D call: TRBD1 (6 bases). The germline V gene encodes CDR1 SGHDT and CDR2 YYEEEE. The V and J ends lost 1 base and 0 bases respectively, with 13 bases between them. This CDR3 is 16 amino acids long. CDR3 DNA sequence: TGTGCCAGCAGCTTGCCAAGGACAGTCTTGAACACTGAAGCTTTCTTT. As protein: CASSLPRTVLNTEAFF.

This clonotype was detected only a few times. The rearrangement links TRBV27 to TRBJ2-5; D tentatively fits TRBD1 or TRBD2 (6 bases each). CDR1 and CDR2 (germline): MNHEY, SMNVEV (reference sequence). There are 17 residues in the CDR3. The germline V and J ends were trimmed by 5 bases and 1 base, with 20 bases remaining between them. The CDR3 is CASSPLGGQPSQETQYF. CDR3 bases: TGTGCCAGCAGTCCCCTGGGGGGACAACCTAGCCAAGAGACCCAGTACTTC.